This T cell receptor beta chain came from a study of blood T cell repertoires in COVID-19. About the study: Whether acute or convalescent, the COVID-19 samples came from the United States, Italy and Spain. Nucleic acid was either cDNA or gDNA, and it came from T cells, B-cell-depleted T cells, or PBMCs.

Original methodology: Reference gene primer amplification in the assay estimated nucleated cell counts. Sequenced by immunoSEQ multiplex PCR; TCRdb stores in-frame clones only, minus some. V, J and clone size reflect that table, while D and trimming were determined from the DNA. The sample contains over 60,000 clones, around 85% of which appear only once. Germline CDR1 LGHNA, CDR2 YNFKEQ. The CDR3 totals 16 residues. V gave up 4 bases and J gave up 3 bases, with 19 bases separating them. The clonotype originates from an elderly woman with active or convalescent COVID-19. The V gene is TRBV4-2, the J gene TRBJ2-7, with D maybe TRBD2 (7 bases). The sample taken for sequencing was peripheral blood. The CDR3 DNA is TGTGCCAGCAGCCGCCACGCCGGGGGGCAGGGCTACGAGCAGTACTTC. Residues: CASSRHAGGQGYEQYF.